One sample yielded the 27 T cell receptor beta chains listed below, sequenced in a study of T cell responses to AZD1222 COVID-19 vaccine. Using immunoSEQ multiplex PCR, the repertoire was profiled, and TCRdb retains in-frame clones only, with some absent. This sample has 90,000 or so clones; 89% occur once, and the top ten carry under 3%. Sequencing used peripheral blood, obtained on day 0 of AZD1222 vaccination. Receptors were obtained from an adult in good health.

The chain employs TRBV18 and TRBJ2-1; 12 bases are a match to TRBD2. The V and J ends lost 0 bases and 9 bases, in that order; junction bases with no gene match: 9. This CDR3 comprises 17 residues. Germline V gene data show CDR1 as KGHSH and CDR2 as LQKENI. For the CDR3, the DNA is TGTGCCAGCTCACCACCGTCTAGCGGGGGGGCCTCGTCTGAGCAGTTCTTC. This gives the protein CASSPPSSGGASSEQFF.

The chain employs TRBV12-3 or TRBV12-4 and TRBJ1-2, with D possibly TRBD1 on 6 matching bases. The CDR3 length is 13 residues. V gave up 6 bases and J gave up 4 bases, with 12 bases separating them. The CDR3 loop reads CASSPRGSYGYTF. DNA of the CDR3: TGTGCCAGCAGCCCCAGGGGTAGCTATGGCTACACCTTC.

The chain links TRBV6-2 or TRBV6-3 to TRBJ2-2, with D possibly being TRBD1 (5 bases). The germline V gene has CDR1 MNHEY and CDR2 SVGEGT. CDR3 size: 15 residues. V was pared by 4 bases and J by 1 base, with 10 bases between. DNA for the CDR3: TGTGCCAGCAGTTCCACAACAGGGAACACCGGGGAGCTGTTTTTT. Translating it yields CASSSTTGNTGELFF.

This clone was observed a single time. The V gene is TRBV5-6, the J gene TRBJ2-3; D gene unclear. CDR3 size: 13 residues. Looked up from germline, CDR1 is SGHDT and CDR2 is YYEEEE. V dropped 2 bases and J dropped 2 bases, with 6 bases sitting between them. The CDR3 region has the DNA TGTGCCAGCAGCTTTGGGGTCACAGATACGCAGTATTTT. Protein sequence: CASSFGVTDTQYF.

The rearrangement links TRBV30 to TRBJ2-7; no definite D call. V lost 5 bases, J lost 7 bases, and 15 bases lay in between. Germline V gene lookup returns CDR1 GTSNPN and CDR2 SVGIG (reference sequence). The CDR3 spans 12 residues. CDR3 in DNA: TGTGCCTGGGCTCGGGTTGGTTGGGAGCAGTACTTC. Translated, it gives CAWARVGWEQYF.

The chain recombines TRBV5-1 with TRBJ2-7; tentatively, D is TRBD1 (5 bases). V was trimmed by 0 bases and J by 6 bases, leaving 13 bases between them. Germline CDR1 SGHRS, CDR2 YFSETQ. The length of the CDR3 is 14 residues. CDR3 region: CASSLGQGLGEQYF. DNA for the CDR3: TGCGCCAGCAGCTTGGGGCAGGGTCTGGGCGAGCAGTACTTC.

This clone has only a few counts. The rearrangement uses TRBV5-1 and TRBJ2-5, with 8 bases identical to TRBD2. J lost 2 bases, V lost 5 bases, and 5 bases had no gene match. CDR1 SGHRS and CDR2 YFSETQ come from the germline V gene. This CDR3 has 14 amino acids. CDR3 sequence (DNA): TGCGCCAGCAGAAGGGCTAGCGGGCAAGAGACCCAGTACTTC. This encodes CASRRASGQETQYF.

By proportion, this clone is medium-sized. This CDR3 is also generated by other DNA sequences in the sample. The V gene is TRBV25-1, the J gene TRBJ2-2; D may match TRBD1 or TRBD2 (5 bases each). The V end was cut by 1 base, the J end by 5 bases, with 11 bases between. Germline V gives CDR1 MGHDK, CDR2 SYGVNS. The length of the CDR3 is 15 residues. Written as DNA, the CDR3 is TGTGCCAGCAGTGAATCGGGGACCGAGACCGGGGAGCTGTTTTTT. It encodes CASSESGTETGELFF.

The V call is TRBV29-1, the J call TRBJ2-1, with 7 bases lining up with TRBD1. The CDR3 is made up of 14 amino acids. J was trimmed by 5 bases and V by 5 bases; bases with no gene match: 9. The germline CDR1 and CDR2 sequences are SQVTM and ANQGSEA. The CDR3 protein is CSVPRTGMNNEQFF. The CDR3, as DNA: TGCAGCGTTCCCCGGACAGGCATGAACAATGAGCAGTTCTTC.

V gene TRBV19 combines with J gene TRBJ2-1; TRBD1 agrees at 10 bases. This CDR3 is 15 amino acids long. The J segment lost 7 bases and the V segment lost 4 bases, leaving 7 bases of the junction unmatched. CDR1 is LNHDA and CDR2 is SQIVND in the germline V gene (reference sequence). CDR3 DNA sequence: TGTGCCAGTAGTAGGCGGGACAGGGGCTTTAATGAGCAGTTCTTC. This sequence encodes CASSRRDRGFNEQFF.

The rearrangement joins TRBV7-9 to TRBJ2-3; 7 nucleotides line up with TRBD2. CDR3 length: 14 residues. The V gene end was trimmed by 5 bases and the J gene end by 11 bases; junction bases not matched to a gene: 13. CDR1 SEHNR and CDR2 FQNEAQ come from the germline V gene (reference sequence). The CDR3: CASSRTDSSGKQYF. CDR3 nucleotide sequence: TGTGCCAGCAGCCGGACCGACTCGAGCGGGAAGCAGTATTTT. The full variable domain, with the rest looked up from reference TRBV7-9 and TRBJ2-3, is DTGVSQNPRHKITKRGQNVTFRCDPISEHNRLYWYRQTLGQGPEFLTYFQNEAQLEKSRLLSDRFSAERPKGSFSTLEIQRTEQGDSAMYLCASSRTDSSGKQYFGPGTRLTVL.

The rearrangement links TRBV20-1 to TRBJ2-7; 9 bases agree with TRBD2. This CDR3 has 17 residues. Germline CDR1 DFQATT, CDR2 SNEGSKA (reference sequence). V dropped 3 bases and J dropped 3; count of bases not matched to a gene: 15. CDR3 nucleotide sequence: TGCAGTGCTAGTTCGGAAAACAGCGGGGGGCTTGACTACGAGCAGTACTTC. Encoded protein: CSASSENSGGLDYEQYF.

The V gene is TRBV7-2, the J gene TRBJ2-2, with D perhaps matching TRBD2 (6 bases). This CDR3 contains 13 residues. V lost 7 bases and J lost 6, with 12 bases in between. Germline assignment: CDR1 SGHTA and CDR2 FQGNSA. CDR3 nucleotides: TGTGCCAGCAAGGAGGGTGTAGCCGGGGAGCTGTTTTTT. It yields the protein CASKEGVAGELFF.

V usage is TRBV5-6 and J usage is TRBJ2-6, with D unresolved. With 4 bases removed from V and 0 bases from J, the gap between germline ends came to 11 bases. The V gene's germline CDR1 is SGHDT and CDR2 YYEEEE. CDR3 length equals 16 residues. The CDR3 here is CASSPVVGSGANVLTF. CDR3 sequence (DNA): TGTGCCAGCAGCCCCGTGGTAGGCTCTGGGGCCAACGTCCTGACTTTC. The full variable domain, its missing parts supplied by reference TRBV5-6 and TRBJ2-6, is DAGVTQSPTHLIKTRGQQVTLRCSPKSGHDTVSWYQQALGQGPQFIFQYYEEEERQRGNFPDRFSGHQFPNYSSELNVNALLLGDSALYLCASSPVVGSGANVLTFGAGSRLTVL.

CDR3 sequence: CASSHPGTTNTGELFF. The CDR3 region has the DNA TGCGCCAGCAGTCACCCCGGGACAACGAACACCGGGGAGCTGTTTTTT. The gene calls are TRBV23-1 and TRBJ2-2, with a tentative D call TRBD1 (6 bases). TRBV23-1 is known as an ORF, though its function is uncertain. The V and J ends lost 3 bases and 0 bases respectively, with 11 bases between them. CDR3 length: 16 amino acids.

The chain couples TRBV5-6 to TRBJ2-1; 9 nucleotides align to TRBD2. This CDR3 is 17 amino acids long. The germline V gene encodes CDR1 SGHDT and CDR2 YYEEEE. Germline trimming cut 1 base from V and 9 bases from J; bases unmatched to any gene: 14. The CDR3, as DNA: TGTGCCAGCAGCTTGCTTTTTAGCGGGAGTAGCCTAGGTGAGCAGTTCTTC. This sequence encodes CASSLLFSGSSLGEQFF. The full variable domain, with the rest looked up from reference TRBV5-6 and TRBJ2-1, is DAGVTQSPTHLIKTRGQQVTLRCSPKSGHDTVSWYQQALGQGPQFIFQYYEEEERQRGNFPDRFSGHQFPNYSSELNVNALLLGDSALYLCASSLLFSGSSLGEQFFGPGTRLTVL.

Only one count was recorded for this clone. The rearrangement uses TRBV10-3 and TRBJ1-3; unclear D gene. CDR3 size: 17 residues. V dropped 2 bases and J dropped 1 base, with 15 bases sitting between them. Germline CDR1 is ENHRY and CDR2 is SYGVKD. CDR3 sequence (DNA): TGTGCCATCAGTGAGAAGTGGGGTACTAGGTCTGGAAACACCATATATTTT. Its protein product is CAISEKWGTRSGNTIYF.

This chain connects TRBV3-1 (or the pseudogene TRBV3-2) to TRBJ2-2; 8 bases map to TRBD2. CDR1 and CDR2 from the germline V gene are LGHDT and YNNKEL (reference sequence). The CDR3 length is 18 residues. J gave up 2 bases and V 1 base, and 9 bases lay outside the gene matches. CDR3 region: CASSQGRAGALNTGELFF. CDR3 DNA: TGTGCCAGCAGCCAAGGGAGAGCGGGGGCCTTAAACACCGGGGAGCTGTTTTTT.

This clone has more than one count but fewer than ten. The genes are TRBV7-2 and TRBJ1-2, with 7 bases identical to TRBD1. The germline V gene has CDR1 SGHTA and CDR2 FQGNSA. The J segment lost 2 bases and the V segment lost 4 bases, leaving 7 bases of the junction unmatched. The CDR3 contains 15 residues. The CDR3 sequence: CASSYRGSLNYGYTF. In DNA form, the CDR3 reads TGTGCCAGCAGCTACAGGGGCTCTTTAAACTATGGCTACACCTTC.

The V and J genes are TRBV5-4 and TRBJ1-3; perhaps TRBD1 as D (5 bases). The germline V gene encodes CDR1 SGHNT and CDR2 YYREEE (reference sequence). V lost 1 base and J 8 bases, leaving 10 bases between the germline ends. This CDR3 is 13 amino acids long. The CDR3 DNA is TGTGCCAGCAGCTTGTGGCAGGGTGACACCATATATTTT. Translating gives CASSLWQGDTIYF.

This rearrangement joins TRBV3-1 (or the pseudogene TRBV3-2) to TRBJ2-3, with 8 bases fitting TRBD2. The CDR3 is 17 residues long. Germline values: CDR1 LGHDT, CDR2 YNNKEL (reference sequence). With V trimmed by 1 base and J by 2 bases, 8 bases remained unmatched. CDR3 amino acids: CASSQGLAGGHTDTQYF. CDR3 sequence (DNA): TGTGCCAGCAGCCAAGGTTTGGCGGGAGGCCACACAGATACGCAGTATTTT.

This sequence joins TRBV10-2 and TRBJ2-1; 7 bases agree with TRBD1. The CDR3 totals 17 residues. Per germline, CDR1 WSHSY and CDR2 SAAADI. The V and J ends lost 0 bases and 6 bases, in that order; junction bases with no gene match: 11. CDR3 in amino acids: CASSESIRQGLFNEQFF. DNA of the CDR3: TGCGCCAGCAGTGAGTCTATCCGACAGGGATTATTCAATGAGCAGTTCTTC.

This CDR3 is CASSLRTGAEKLFF. The CDR3 DNA is TGTGCCAGCAGCCTAAGGACAGGTGCCGAAAAACTGTTTTTT. The chain employs TRBV3-1 (or the pseudogene TRBV3-2) and TRBJ1-4, with TRBD1 matching over 7 bases. V was clipped by 4 bases and J by 8 bases; unmatched bases: 7. This CDR3 contains 14 residues. In germline, CDR1 is LGHDT, CDR2 YNNKEL (reference sequence).

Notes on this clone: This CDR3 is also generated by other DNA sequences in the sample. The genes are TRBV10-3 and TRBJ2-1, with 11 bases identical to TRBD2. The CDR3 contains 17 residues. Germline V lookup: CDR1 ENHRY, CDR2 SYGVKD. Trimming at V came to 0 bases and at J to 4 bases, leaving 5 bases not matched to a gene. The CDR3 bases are TGTGCCATCAGTGAGTCGCGTAGCGGGGGGGGATACAATGAGCAGTTCTTC. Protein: CAISESRSGGGYNEQFF.

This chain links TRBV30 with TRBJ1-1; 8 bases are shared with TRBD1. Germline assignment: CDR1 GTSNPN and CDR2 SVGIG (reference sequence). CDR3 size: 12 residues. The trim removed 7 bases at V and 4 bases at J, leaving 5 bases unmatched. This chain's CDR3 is CASDRGGTEAFF. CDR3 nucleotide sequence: TGTGCCTCCGACAGGGGAGGCACTGAAGCTTTCTTT. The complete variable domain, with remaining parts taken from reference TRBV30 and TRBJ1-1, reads SQTIHQWPATLVQPVGSPLSLECTVEGTSNPNLYWYRQAAGRGLQLLFYSVGIGQISSEVPQNLSASRPQDRQFILSSKKLLLSDSGFYLCASDRGGTEAFFGQGTRLTVV.

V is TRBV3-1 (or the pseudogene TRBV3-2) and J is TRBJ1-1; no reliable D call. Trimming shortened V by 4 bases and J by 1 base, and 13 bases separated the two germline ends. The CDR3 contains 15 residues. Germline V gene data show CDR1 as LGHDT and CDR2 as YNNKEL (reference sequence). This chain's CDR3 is CASSLNRLANTEAFF. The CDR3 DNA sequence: TGTGCCAGCAGCCTAAATAGGTTAGCGAACACTGAAGCTTTCTTT.

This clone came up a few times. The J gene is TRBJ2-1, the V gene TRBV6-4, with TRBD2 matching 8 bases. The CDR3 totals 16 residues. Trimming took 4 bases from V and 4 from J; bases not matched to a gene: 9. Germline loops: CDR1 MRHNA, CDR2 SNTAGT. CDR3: CASSALGAGDYNEQFF. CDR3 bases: TGTGCCAGCAGTGCCCTAGGAGCGGGAGATTACAATGAGCAGTTCTTC.